Many counts were recorded for the clone carrying this TCR beta chain. Its antigen remains unknown. After constant-region reverse-primer amplification, full-length variable regions underwent semi-nested PCR with Nested Universal Primer A. TCRdb re-derived calls from the 5' RACE reads in MiXCR, one entry per CDR3 protein. Among 35,000 to 45,000 distinct CDR3 sequences listed, over 20% were seen once. V lost 5 bases to trimming and J lost 7 bases; unmatched junction nucleotides: 15. CDR3 length equals 16 residues. Overall study findings and caveats: Tumor memory CD4+ T cell TCR gene usage was found to cluster with blood and lymph node memory CD4+ cells and with lymph node naive CD4+ cells. Tumor-infiltrating Treg TCR alpha and beta sequences overlapped most with tumor naive CD4+ T cells, then blood naive.

Cells sorted as Tregs were CD4+, CD25+ and CD127-/low. V usage is TRBV12-3 or TRBV12-4 and J usage is TRBJ1-2, with 8 bases fitting TRBD1. Sequencing used Tregs sorted from a lymph node. This TCR was recovered from a female donor with breast cancer. This CDR3 is CASSPLYLRGLFGYTF. DNA for the CDR3: TGTGCCAGCAGTCCCTTATATCTCAGGGGGCTTTTTGGCTACACCTTC.